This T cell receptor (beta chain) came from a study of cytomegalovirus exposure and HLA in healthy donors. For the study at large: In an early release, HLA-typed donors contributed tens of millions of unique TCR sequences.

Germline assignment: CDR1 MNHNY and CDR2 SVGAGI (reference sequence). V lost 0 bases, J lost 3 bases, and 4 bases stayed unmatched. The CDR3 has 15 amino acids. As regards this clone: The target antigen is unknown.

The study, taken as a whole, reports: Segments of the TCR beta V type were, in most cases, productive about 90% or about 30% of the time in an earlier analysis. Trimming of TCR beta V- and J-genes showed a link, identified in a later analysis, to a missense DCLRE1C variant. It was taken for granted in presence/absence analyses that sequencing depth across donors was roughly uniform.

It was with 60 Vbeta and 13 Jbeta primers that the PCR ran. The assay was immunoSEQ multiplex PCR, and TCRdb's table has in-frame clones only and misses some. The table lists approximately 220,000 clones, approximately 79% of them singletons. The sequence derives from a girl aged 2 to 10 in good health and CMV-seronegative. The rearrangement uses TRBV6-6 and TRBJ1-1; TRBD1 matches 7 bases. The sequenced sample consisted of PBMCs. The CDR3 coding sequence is TGTGCCAGCAGTTACTCGGGGACAGTAGACACTGAAGCTTTCTTT. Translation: CASSYSGTVDTEAFF.